The entry that follows covers one T cell receptor beta chain sequence. The data were obtained in a study of blood T cells in healthy people across ages. V dropped 5 bases and J dropped 3 bases, with 14 bases sitting between them. CDR1 is SNHLY and CDR2 is FYNNEI in the germline V gene. The CDR3 runs 14 residues. The use of a sample-barcoded 5' primer and a J-beta primer mix characterized a second PCR of about 7 to 12 cycles. Each cDNA molecule received a tag from a template-switch adaptor that had 12 random nucleotides. TCRdb reprocessed the 5' RACE reads via MiXCR and lists one record per CDR3 protein. The table records 1.5 million or so distinct CDR3 sequences, 40% to 45% of them present only once.

The chain links TRBV2 to TRBJ2-7; TRBD2 might be the D (5 bases). The sequence was collected from a woman aged 18-29 years in good health. Sequencing was carried out using blood. CDR3 DNA: TGTGCCAGCAGTCCTCGGACTCAATTCTACGAGCAGTACTTC. This translates into CASSPRTQFYEQYF.